This T cell receptor beta chain appears in the sequencing data of a study of blood T cell repertoires in COVID-19. Data came from immunoSEQ multiplex PCR; TCRdb stores just in-frame clones and leaves some out. The sample yields around 190,000 clones, 76% seen once. V shed 4 bases and J 0 bases; nucleotides not matched to a gene: 0. The CDR3 totals 14 residues. Germline loops: CDR1 MNHEY, CDR2 SMNVEV (reference sequence). The cohort comprised adults aged about 18 to 100 years residing in about two dozen US areas. This sequence was found in a woman aged 45-65 years with acute COVID-19. The sequencing sample was made of PBMCs or T cells enriched from blood (not recorded which). The chain employs TRBV27 and TRBJ1-3, with TRBD1 matching over 7 bases. This CDR3 is CASSWDSSGNTIYF. For the CDR3, the DNA is TGTGCCAGCAGTTGGGACAGCTCTGGAAACACCATATATTTT.